The 13 T cell receptor beta chains presented below share a single source sample, sequenced in a study of blood T cell repertoires in COVID-19. TCRdb keeps only in-frame clones here, not all; method: immunoSEQ multiplex PCR. The table shows about 300,000 clones, with roughly 86% occurring only once. The source material was PBMCs or T cells enriched from blood (not recorded which). The receptors come from a woman between 18 and 29 years old who had recovered from COVID-19.

The V call is TRBV7-2, the J call TRBJ2-1; D remains unclear. V lost 1 base and J 6 bases, leaving 7 bases between the germline ends. CDR1 SGHTA and CDR2 FQGNSA come from the germline V gene. This CDR3 has 13 amino acids. CDR3 loop: CASSLGLSNEQFF. CDR3 bases: TGTGCCAGCAGCTTAGGTCTGAGCAATGAGCAGTTCTTC.

The rearrangement links TRBV2 to TRBJ2-1; 7 bases are a match to TRBD2. This CDR3 region has 15 residues. After removal of 8 bases from V and 0 bases from J, the junction contained 7 bases not matched to a gene. CDR1 and CDR2 from the germline V gene are SNHLY and FYNNEI. The CDR3 sequence is CASLPRTSSYNEQFF. The CDR3 bases are TGTGCCAGCTTGCCCCGGACTAGCTCCTACAATGAGCAGTTCTTC.

The J gene is TRBJ2-7, the V gene TRBV28; TRBD1 matches at 8 bases. Trimming took 5 bases from V and 6 from J; bases not matched to a gene: 3. The germline CDR1 and CDR2 sequences are MDHEN and SYDVKM. The CDR3 spans 12 residues. The CDR3 DNA is TGTGCCAGCAGTCCGACAGGGGCCGAGCAGTACTTC. This sequence encodes CASSPTGAEQYF.

V and J are TRBV5-6 and TRBJ2-3; TRBD2 might be the D (6 bases). Trimming cost V 9 bases and J 1 base, with 12 bases left between them. CDR3 length: 13 amino acids. The germline V gene has CDR1 SGHDT and CDR2 YYEEEE. Written as DNA, the CDR3 is TGTGCCACGTCAACGGGGGGCACAGATACGCAGTATTTT. Protein product: CATSTGGTDTQYF.

The chain carries TRBV7-2 and TRBJ2-7, with 14 bases lining up with TRBD2. This CDR3 comprises 17 residues. The V gene's germline CDR1 is SGHTA and CDR2 FQGNSA. V was clipped by 0 bases and J by 3 bases; unmatched bases: 4. The CDR3 here is CASSLAGTSGGLYEQYF. CDR3 coding DNA: TGTGCCAGCAGCTTAGCCGGGACTAGCGGGGGACTCTACGAGCAGTACTTC.

The chain couples TRBV29-1 to TRBJ2-7, with a tentative D call TRBD1 (5 bases). This CDR3 spans 14 amino acids. Trimming took off 0 bases at V and 2 bases at J, with 11 bases between the two ends. The germline CDR1 and CDR2 sequences are SQVTM and ANQGSEA. The CDR3 loop is CSVEDPRQPYEQYF. CDR3 coding DNA: TGCAGCGTTGAAGATCCTAGACAGCCCTACGAGCAGTACTTC.

The V gene is TRBV29-1, the J gene TRBJ2-4, with 13 bases identical to TRBD2. CDR1 and CDR2 from the germline V gene are SQVTM and ANQGSEA. The CDR3 is 19 residues long. The ends lost 0 bases at V and 0 bases at J; junction bases unmatched: 8. The CDR3, as DNA: TGCAGCGTTGAAGATTTGGGACTAGCGGGACAGCTAGCCAAAAACATTCAGTACTTC. It yields the protein CSVEDLGLAGQLAKNIQYF.

CDR3 sequence reads: CASSFVQGANSPLHF. DNA for the CDR3: TGTGCCAGCAGCTTCGTCCAGGGGGCGAATTCACCCCTCCACTTT. The V call is TRBV7-8, the J call TRBJ1-6, with 8 bases lining up with TRBD1. Trimming at V came to 3 bases and at J to 7 bases, leaving 5 bases not matched to a gene. The CDR3 extends over 15 amino acids. The V gene's germline CDR1 is SGHVS and CDR2 FQNEAQ.

This rearrangement joins TRBV30 to TRBJ2-3, with 13 bases matching TRBD2. This CDR3 has 16 amino acids. The V gene end was trimmed by 2 bases and the J gene end by 1 base; junction bases not matched to a gene: 3. Looked up from germline, CDR1 is GTSNPN and CDR2 is SVGIG (reference sequence). The CDR3, as DNA: TGTGCCTGGAGTCGGACTAGCGGGAGTGGCACAGATACGCAGTATTTT. Translated: CAWSRTSGSGTDTQYF.

The chain recombines TRBV7-9 with TRBJ1-2; 7 nucleotides match TRBD1. The CDR3 runs to 13 residues. CDR1 and CDR2 from the germline V gene are SEHNR and FQNEAQ (reference sequence). The junction had 7 bases not matched to a gene; V was cut back by 4 bases and J by 8 bases. The CDR3 DNA follows: TGTGCCAGCAGCTATTCTACAGGGGACGGCTACACCTTC. Its translation is CASSYSTGDGYTF.

The rearrangement links TRBV28 to TRBJ2-1; maybe TRBD2 (6 bases). CDR1 and CDR2 (germline): MDHEN, SYDVKM. V was trimmed by 5 bases and J by 7 bases, leaving 18 bases between them. The CDR3 is 15 residues long. The CDR3: CASSPMGSGLNEQFF. The CDR3 bases are TGTGCCAGCAGTCCAATGGGCAGCGGGCTGAATGAGCAGTTCTTC.

V usage is TRBV5-4 and J usage is TRBJ2-1; 7 bases map to TRBD2. J lost 1 base, V lost 5 bases, and 6 bases had no gene match. This CDR3 contains 15 residues. Germline assignment: CDR1 SGHNT and CDR2 YYREEE (reference sequence). CDR3 residues: CASSSAGRSYNEQFF. The DNA of the CDR3 is TGTGCCAGCAGTTCAGCGGGGCGATCCTACAATGAGCAGTTCTTC.

The chain combines TRBV4-1 with TRBJ1-1, with D uncertain. The germline V and J ends were trimmed by 4 bases and 6 bases, with 27 bases remaining between them. The CDR3 covers 18 residues. Germline V lookup: CDR1 MGHRA, CDR2 YSYEKL. The CDR3 DNA follows: TGCGCCAGCAGCCTCTTCACCTCGGGAGGGAACCTGGGCGCTGAAGCTTTCTTT. It codes for CASSLFTSGGNLGAEAFF.